The sequence of this TCR beta chain was determined in a study of identical twins. The study, taken as a whole, reports: Out-of-frame alpha sequences shared by twins were enriched for low generation probability.

At least ten counts were recorded for this clonotype. The antigen is not known. Germline CDR1 SQVTM, CDR2 ANQGSEA. This CDR3 comprises 14 residues. V gave up 4 bases and J gave up 0 bases, with 9 bases separating them. Template switching added a universal primer site; cDNA carried unique molecular identifiers. Each CDR3 protein is one row after TCRdb ran MiXCR on the 5' RACE reads. The repertoire consists of around 250,000 distinct CDR3 sequences, with approximately 11% occurring once and the leading ten covering 3.5% to 5%. The same data also went into a second study, on yellow fever vaccine responses in identical twins.

The V and J genes are TRBV29-1 and TRBJ2-2, with D possibly called TRBD1 or TRBD2 (6 bases each). This clonotype was obtained from a woman aged 18-29 years in good health. Input material: memory (CD45RO+) T cells sorted from blood. The CDR3, as DNA: TGCAGCGTTGGAGGGGGGACGAACACCGGGGAGCTGTTTTTT. It translates to CSVGGGTNTGELFF.